The entry below describes one T cell receptor beta chain. In the original workflow: For nucleated cells, counts were estimated from reference gene primer amplification. Only in-frame clones appear in the TCRdb table, and some are missing; sequencing was by immunoSEQ multiplex PCR. V and J calls and clone size are given by that table; D and trimming were obtained from the DNA. The sample lists 110,000 to 150,000 clones; 88% were seen once. The data were obtained in a study of blood T cell repertoires in COVID-19. About the study: Donors in the United States, Italy and Spain gave samples during acute or convalescent COVID-19.

The CDR3 is 15 residues long. Germline-derived CDR1 and CDR2 are SEHNR and FQNEAQ (reference sequence). J lost 2 bases, V lost 5 bases, and 3 bases had no gene match. This sequence joins TRBV7-9 and TRBJ2-2; 9 bases match TRBD1. This clonotype was obtained from a man in his 70s with acute or convalescent COVID-19. Sequencing used peripheral blood. CDR3 loop: CASSLQGANTGELFF. The CDR3 nucleotides read TGTGCCAGCAGCCTACAGGGGGCCAACACCGGGGAGCTGTTTTTT.